This T cell receptor (beta chain) stems from a study of cytomegalovirus exposure and HLA in healthy donors. Turning to the study itself: Ancestry clustering placed roughly 86% of approximately 420 genotyped donors in the Caucasian-associated cluster.

V dropped 3 bases and J dropped 6 bases, with 10 bases sitting between them. Germline CDR1 is MNHNS and CDR2 is SASEGT. The CDR3 totals 13 residues. Study results and limitations: About 180 TCR beta chains were listed as cytomegalovirus-associated. TCR beta sequences reportedly predicted the HLA-A and HLA-B alleles of most subjects accurately.

A multiplex PCR was run with 60 Vbeta primers and 13 Jbeta primers. Authors' analysis steps: Later analysis identified tens of millions of unique TCR beta chains, approximately 10 million shared. Assay used: immunoSEQ multiplex PCR; TCRdb lists only in-frame clones, some missing. D and trimming come from the DNA, and the V and J calls and clone size come from that table. The table records fewer than 200,000 clones, roughly four fifths of them present only once. A word on this clone: Antigen unknown.

The sequenced sample was PBMCs. The receptor comes from a woman younger than 35 in good health and CMV-seropositive. This rearrangement joins TRBV6-1 to TRBJ2-3; D uncertain. CDR3 loop: CASSDSDWDTQYF. CDR3 in DNA: TGTGCCAGCAGTGATTCTGACTGGGATACGCAGTATTTT.